This TCR beta chain derives from a study of blood T cell repertoires in COVID-19. Study context: PBMCs, B-cell-depleted T cells, or T cells provided the cDNA or gDNA that made up the material.

Per the original data handling: Nucleated cell counts were estimated from reference gene primer amplification. Profiling relied on immunoSEQ multiplex PCR, and the TCRdb table lists in-frame clones only, not all of them. V, J and clone size reflect that table, while D and trimming were determined from the DNA. This table holds under 550,000 clones, approximately 90% found once. The CDR3 sequence is 12 residues long. The germline gives CDR1 SGHRS, CDR2 YFSETQ. Trimming pared 4 bases from V and 5 bases from J, leaving 7 bases between. The Seattle patients, enrolled during active infection, were followed longitudinally.

Sequencing input: peripheral blood. The genes are TRBV5-1 and TRBJ1-3; D is ambiguous. This clonotype was sampled from a man younger than 35 with COVID-19, enrolled during active disease. CDR3 bases: TGCGCCAGCAGCAAAGACAGAAACACCATATATTTT. This encodes CASSKDRNTIYF.